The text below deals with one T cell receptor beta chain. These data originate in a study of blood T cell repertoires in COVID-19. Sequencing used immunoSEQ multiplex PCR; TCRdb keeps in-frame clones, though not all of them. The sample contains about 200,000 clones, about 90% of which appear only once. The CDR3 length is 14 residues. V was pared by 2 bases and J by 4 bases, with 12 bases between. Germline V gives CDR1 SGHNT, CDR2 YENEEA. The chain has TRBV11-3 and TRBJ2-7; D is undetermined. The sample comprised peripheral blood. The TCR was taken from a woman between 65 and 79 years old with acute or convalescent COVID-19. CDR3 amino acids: CASSLWASGYEQYF. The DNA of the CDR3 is TGTGCCAGCAGCTTATGGGCCTCAGGATACGAGCAGTACTTC.